The 21 T cell receptor beta chains in this list originate from one sample, sequenced in a study of early stage breast cancer tumors. Here immunoSEQ multiplex PCR was the method, and the copy in TCRdb shows in-frame clones only, minus some. This sample has fewer than 50,000 clones, with 55% to 75% found just once. Sequencing input: blood. The receptors come from a person between 50 and 60 years old with breast cancer.

V is TRBV2 and J is TRBJ2-7; 7 nucleotides align to TRBD1. Germline CDR1 and CDR2: SNHLY and FYNNEI. Trimming removed 2 bases from V and 3 bases from J; junction bases left unmatched: 4. The CDR3 length is 14 residues. CDR3 amino acids: CASSESRGNYEQYF. As DNA, the CDR3 is TGTGCCAGCAGTGAATCCAGGGGGAACTACGAGCAGTACTTC. The full variable domain, its missing parts supplied by reference TRBV2 and TRBJ2-7, is EPEVTQTPSHQVTQMGQEVILRCVPISNHLYFYWYRQILGQKVEFLVSFYNNEISEKSEIFDDQFSVERPDGSNFTLKIRSTKLEDSAMYFCASSESRGNYEQYFGPGTRLTVT.

This clone has only a few counts. This rearrangement joins TRBV7-6 to TRBJ1-3; D might be TRBD1 (6 bases). In germline, CDR1 is SGHVS, CDR2 FNYEAQ. V was shortened by 5 bases and J by 7 bases, with 18 bases between the two germline ends. CDR3 length: 15 residues. The CDR3 protein is CASSARTDALNTIYF. In nucleotides, the CDR3 is TGTGCCAGCAGCGCAAGGACAGACGCCTTGAACACCATATATTTT.

The V call is TRBV2, the J call TRBJ2-5, with 9 nucleotides matching TRBD1. V dropped 3 bases and J dropped 2; count of bases not matched to a gene: 4. The CDR3 spans 15 residues. Germline CDR1 reads SNHLY; CDR2 reads FYNNEI. CDR3 sequence: CASSDGTGSQETQYF. In DNA, the CDR3 is TGTGCCAGCAGTGATGGGACAGGGTCTCAAGAGACCCAGTACTTC. Full variable domain (missing parts from reference TRBV2 and TRBJ2-5): EPEVTQTPSHQVTQMGQEVILRCVPISNHLYFYWYRQILGQKVEFLVSFYNNEISEKSEIFDDQFSVERPDGSNFTLKIRSTKLEDSAMYFCASSDGTGSQETQYFGPGTRLLVL.

This clone was observed a few times. This sequence joins TRBV25-1 and TRBJ1-6; D remains ambiguous. V was shortened by 5 bases and J by 6 bases, with 11 bases between the two germline ends. The CDR3 spans 14 residues. The germline CDR1 and CDR2 sequences are MGHDK and SYGVNS. CDR3 protein: CASSSTVFNSPLHF. CDR3 coding DNA: TGTGCCAGCAGTTCTACAGTCTTTAATTCACCCCTCCACTTT.

This clone was found a few times. This chain joins TRBV7-9 and TRBJ2-7; tentatively, D is TRBD2 (5 bases). The V end lost 2 bases, the J end lost 3 bases, and 11 bases lay between the germline ends. This CDR3 comprises 14 residues. Germline CDR1 SEHNR, CDR2 FQNEAQ (reference sequence). The CDR3 coding sequence is TGTGCCAGCAGCTTACCTGGAGGTAACTACGAGCAGTACTTC. Protein sequence: CASSLPGGNYEQYF.

J is TRBJ2-7 and V is TRBV11-2; 9 bases are a match to TRBD1. The CDR3 sequence is 17 residues long. Germline assignment: CDR1 SGHAT and CDR2 FQNNGV. Germline trimming cut 0 bases from V and 2 bases from J; bases unmatched to any gene: 8. Here the CDR3 reads CASSLDDRDRVPYEQYF. The DNA for the CDR3 is TGTGCCAGCAGCTTAGATGATCGGGACAGGGTCCCCTACGAGCAGTACTTC.

The genes are TRBV5-1 and TRBJ1-1, with TRBD1 identical over 7 bases. This CDR3 is built from 14 residues. The germline CDR1 and CDR2 sequences are SGHRS and YFSETQ. J was trimmed by 4 bases and V by 4 bases; bases with no gene match: 7. CDR3: CASSVTGFSTEAFF. Here the CDR3 DNA reads TGCGCCAGCAGCGTGACAGGGTTTTCCACTGAAGCTTTCTTT.

The chain employs TRBV5-1 and TRBJ1-5; maybe TRBD1 (6 bases). CDR1 is SGHRS, CDR2 YFSETQ, per germline. The CDR3 consists of 14 residues. The germline V and J ends were trimmed by 4 bases and 3 bases, with 11 bases remaining between them. The CDR3 sequence: CASSVGAVNQPQHF. The CDR3 DNA reads as TGCGCCAGCAGCGTGGGGGCTGTCAATCAGCCCCAGCATTTT.

The J gene is TRBJ1-1, the V gene TRBV7-2; weak D call: TRBD1 (6 bases). The length of the CDR3 is 17 residues. The V and J ends lost 5 bases and 1 base respectively, with 20 bases between them. Germline CDR1 and CDR2: SGHTA and FQGNSA. CDR3 residues: CASSRVGAGAGNTEAFF. CDR3 in DNA: TGTGCCAGCAGCCGGGTGGGGGCAGGGGCGGGGAACACTGAAGCTTTCTTT.

This clone was counted once. V usage is TRBV5-6 and J usage is TRBJ2-1; D perhaps matches TRBD1 (6 bases). CDR3 length equals 15 residues. Germline loops: CDR1 SGHDT, CDR2 YYEEEE. V was clipped by 4 bases and J by 0 bases, with 11 bases between them. This CDR3 reads CASSVTGSSYNEQFF. The CDR3 DNA is TGTGCCAGCAGCGTGACAGGAAGCTCCTACAATGAGCAGTTCTTC.

The chain joins TRBV18 to TRBJ1-2; D possibly corresponds to TRBD1 (6 bases). V lost 3 bases, J lost 8 bases, and 22 bases lay in between. Per germline, CDR1 KGHSH and CDR2 LQKENI. CDR3 length: 16 residues. The CDR3 DNA reads TGTGCCAGCTCACCGCCCGCCTTAGGACAGCCTATCGGCTACACCTTC. It specifies CASSPPALGQPIGYTF.

This chain uses TRBV5-1 with TRBJ1-5, with TRBD1 matching 7 bases. The germline V gene has CDR1 SGHRS and CDR2 YFSETQ. This CDR3 comprises 15 residues. The J segment lost 4 bases and the V segment lost 0 bases, leaving 4 bases of the junction unmatched. CDR3 region: CASSLEAGGNQPQHF. CDR3 DNA sequence: TGCGCCAGCAGCTTGGAGGCAGGGGGTAATCAGCCCCAGCATTTT.

V usage is TRBV28 and J usage is TRBJ1-4, with 7 bases aligning to TRBD1. V lost 4 bases to trimming and J lost 6 bases; unmatched junction nucleotides: 5. This CDR3 is 14 amino acids long. Per germline, CDR1 MDHEN and CDR2 SYDVKM. The CDR3: CASSSGGVYEKLFF. The CDR3 DNA sequence: TGTGCCAGCAGTTCAGGGGGAGTCTATGAAAAACTGTTTTTT.

The rearrangement joins TRBV5-1 to TRBJ2-3, with TRBD1 as a possible D gene (6 bases). The CDR3 is made up of 16 amino acids. The germline V and J ends were trimmed by 4 bases and 0 bases, with 15 bases remaining between them. CDR1 and CDR2 from the germline V gene are SGHRS and YFSETQ. CDR3 sequence (DNA): TGCGCCAGCAGCGAGCGACAGGCCTTAAGCACAGATACGCAGTATTTT. Protein: CASSERQALSTDTQYF.

V is TRBV6-5 and J is TRBJ2-1, with a tentative D call TRBD1 (5 bases). With 6 bases removed from V and 5 bases from J, the gap between germline ends came to 14 bases. This CDR3 contains 14 residues. The germline V gene encodes CDR1 MNHEY and CDR2 SVGAGI. CDR3 region: CASSRQDRNNEQFF. The DNA for the CDR3 is TGTGCCAGCAGCCGTCAAGACAGAAACAATGAGCAGTTCTTC.

The chain is built from TRBV6-1 and TRBJ1-5; TRBD1 matches at 11 bases. The germline gives CDR1 MNHNS, CDR2 SASEGT. The trim removed 3 bases at V and 6 bases at J, leaving 1 base unmatched. The CDR3 is 14 amino acids. The CDR3 reads CASSEGTGGQPQHF. The CDR3 nucleotides are TGTGCCAGCAGTGAGGGGACAGGGGGTCAGCCCCAGCATTTT.

The chain combines TRBV5-5 with TRBJ1-5, with D perhaps TRBD1 (6 bases). Germline V CDR1 and CDR2: SGHKS, YYEKEE (reference sequence). The CDR3 has 15 amino acids. The V and J ends lost 4 bases and 4 bases respectively, with 15 bases between them. DNA for the CDR3: TGTGCCAGCAGCCCCCGGGGGGGGGCGAATCAGCCCCAGCATTTT. Translated, it gives CASSPRGGANQPQHF.

This rearrangement joins TRBV11-2 to TRBJ2-1; the D gene is possibly TRBD2 (7 bases). The V gene's germline CDR1 is SGHAT and CDR2 FQNNGV. The V end lost 1 base, the J end lost 5 bases, and 18 bases lay between the germline ends. The CDR3 loop spans 17 amino acids. CDR3 amino acids: CASSLVGRRGPNNEQFF. The DNA for the CDR3 is TGTGCCAGCAGCTTAGTAGGCCGGCGGGGGCCGAACAATGAGCAGTTCTTC.

The chain has TRBV5-8 and TRBJ2-7; 7 nucleotides agree with TRBD2. The germline V gene encodes CDR1 SGHTS and CDR2 YDEGEE. V was pared by 4 bases and J by 0 bases, with 4 bases of the junction left unmatched. The CDR3 consists of 14 residues. The DNA of the CDR3 is TGTGCCAGCAGCAAGAGCGGGGTCTCCTACGAGCAGTACTTC. Amino acids: CASSKSGVSYEQYF.

This clone was detected a few times. The rearrangement uses TRBV11-2 and TRBJ2-7; the D gene is possibly TRBD2 (6 bases). The CDR3 loop spans 14 amino acids. V was clipped by 4 bases and J by 2 bases, with 12 bases between them. Germline assignment: CDR1 SGHAT and CDR2 FQNNGV. CDR3 in amino acids: CASSSEGRTYEQYF. Written as DNA, the CDR3 is TGTGCCAGCAGCTCGGAGGGACGGACCTACGAGCAGTACTTC. Drawing the rest from reference TRBV11-2 and TRBJ2-7, the complete variable domain is EAGVAQSPRYKIIEKRQSVAFWCNPISGHATLYWYQQILGQGPKLLIQFQNNGVVDDSQLPKDRFSAERLKGVDSTLKIQPAKLEDSAVYLCASSSEGRTYEQYFGPGTRLTVT.

The rearrangement uses TRBV7-2 and TRBJ1-2; maybe TRBD1 (6 bases). The V gene lost 6 bases and the J gene lost 4 bases, with 12 bases spanning the gap. The CDR3 length is 13 residues. Germline values: CDR1 SGHTA, CDR2 FQGNSA. This chain's CDR3 is CASRQTGVYGYTF. CDR3 bases: TGTGCCAGCAGGCAGACAGGAGTCTATGGCTACACCTTC.